The 8 T cell receptor beta chains reported below all come from one sample, sequenced in a study of cytomegalovirus exposure and HLA in healthy donors. Primers included in the PCR were 60 Vbeta and 13 Jbeta primers. Produced via immunoSEQ multiplex PCR; TCRdb's table is partial and in-frame only. The sample has tens of thousands of clones, roughly 78% seen once; the top ten hold 4.4%. Material: PBMCs. These receptors all come from a male donor in good health and CMV-seropositive.

This rearrangement joins TRBV2 to TRBJ1-3; 7 bases fit TRBD1. V shed 6 bases, J shed 5 bases, and the junction held 10 bases outside the gene matches. This CDR3 comprises 15 residues. Germline CDR1 is SNHLY and CDR2 is FYNNEI. The DNA for the CDR3 is TGTGCCAGCAGCGAACAGGGGCCTTCGAGAAACACCATATATTTT. Residues: CASSEQGPSRNTIYF.

The genes are TRBV28 and TRBJ1-1; no definite D call. V shed 8 bases and J shed 4 bases, with 11 bases lying between them. The CDR3 consists of 12 residues. Germline assignment: CDR1 MDHEN and CDR2 SYDVKM. CDR3 sequence: CASGSWRTEAFF. DNA of the CDR3: TGTGCCAGCGGTAGCTGGCGCACTGAAGCTTTCTTT.

The chain employs TRBV28 and TRBJ2-1; 7 nucleotides agree with TRBD2. CDR1 and CDR2 from the germline V gene are MDHEN and SYDVKM. Germline trimming cut 4 bases from V and 3 bases from J; bases unmatched to any gene: 0. The CDR3 length is 13 residues. The CDR3 coding sequence is TGTGCCAGCAGTTGGGGGGGCTACAATGAGCAGTTCTTC. It specifies CASSWGGYNEQFF.

This chain uses TRBV7-6 with TRBJ2-6; 8 bases align to TRBD1. The CDR3 length is 17 residues. CDR1 is SGHVS, CDR2 FNYEAQ, per germline. V was clipped by 5 bases and J by 0 bases; unmatched bases: 6. The CDR3 reads CASSIRTGPSGANVLTF. The CDR3 DNA sequence: TGTGCCAGCAGCATTAGGACAGGGCCCTCTGGGGCCAACGTCCTGACTTTC.

The CDR3 DNA is TGTGCCAGCAGTTTAATAACAGGGGGCGGAGGTGAAAAACTGTTTTTT. It translates to CASSLITGGGGEKLFF. The chain has TRBV27 and TRBJ1-4, with 9 bases matching TRBD1. Germline V gene sequence: CDR1 MNHEY, CDR2 SMNVEV (reference sequence). This CDR3 spans 16 amino acids. V was clipped by 2 bases and J by 7 bases; unmatched bases: 8.

The chain recombines TRBV30 with TRBJ1-1; no reliable D call. Germline V lookup: CDR1 GTSNPN, CDR2 SVGIG (reference sequence). V lost 4 bases and J lost 0, with 6 bases in between. The CDR3 extends over 12 amino acids. This CDR3 reads CAWNDLNTEAFF. Here the CDR3 DNA reads TGTGCCTGGAATGACTTGAACACTGAAGCTTTCTTT. The full variable domain, rest sourced from reference TRBV30 and TRBJ1-1, is SQTIHQWPATLVQPVGSPLSLECTVEGTSNPNLYWYRQAAGRGLQLLFYSVGIGQISSEVPQNLSASRPQDRQFILSSKKLLLSDSGFYLCAWNDLNTEAFFGQGTRLTVV.

This clone was seen just once. The rearrangement links TRBV7-6 to TRBJ1-3, with D perhaps TRBD1 (6 bases). The CDR3 is 15 amino acids. Germline values: CDR1 SGHVS, CDR2 FNYEAQ. With 3 bases removed from V and 6 bases from J, the gap between germline ends came to 15 bases. Written as DNA, the CDR3 is TGTGCCAGCAGCTTCTCACAGGGTTTCCAAAACACCATATATTTT. This codes for CASSFSQGFQNTIYF.

The J gene is TRBJ2-1, the V gene TRBV6-4, with D perhaps matching TRBD1 (5 bases). Per the germline V gene, CDR1 is MRHNA and CDR2 is SNTAGT. The CDR3 consists of 15 residues. The germline V and J ends were trimmed by 3 bases and 6 bases, with 15 bases remaining between them. The CDR3 sequence is CASSDHRNDINEQFF. The CDR3 nucleotides read TGTGCCAGCAGTGATCACAGGAATGATATCAATGAGCAGTTCTTC.